The 15 T cell receptor beta chains reported below all come from one sample, sequenced in a study of shared clonotypes between healthy human individuals. Here immunoSEQ multiplex PCR was the method, and the copy in TCRdb shows in-frame clones only, minus some. Among more than 2,000,000 clones listed, 85% to 95% were seen once. The sample was naive CD4+ T cells from PBMCs. Indicated subset: CD45RA+ positively selected. The source of these receptors is a man aged 18 to 29 in good health. Some clones in this sample may be carry-over from other donors' samples.

This clone was observed once. This chain uses TRBV27 with TRBJ2-2; 7 bases align to TRBD1. The V and J ends lost 4 bases and 1 base, in that order; junction bases with no gene match: 9. In germline, CDR1 is MNHEY, CDR2 SMNVEV (reference sequence). This CDR3 contains 17 residues. The CDR3 DNA sequence: TGTGCCAGCAGTTCCCAATCCGGGACAGAGAACACCGGGGAGCTGTTTTTT. It specifies CASSSQSGTENTGELFF.

This clone occurred once. The V and J genes are TRBV7-6 and TRBJ1-1; D is unresolved. This CDR3 region has 13 residues. Trimming cost V 5 bases and J 3 bases, with 10 bases left between them. Germline values: CDR1 SGHVS, CDR2 FNYEAQ. In DNA, the CDR3 is TGTGCCAGCAGCCGCGACGGAGACACTGAAGCTTTCTTT. Its protein product is CASSRDGDTEAFF.

The rearrangement joins TRBV28 to TRBJ1-1, with no clear D. Germline V gene data show CDR1 as MDHEN and CDR2 as SYDVKM. The CDR3 totals 11 residues. V was trimmed by 6 bases and J by 6 bases, leaving 8 bases between them. The CDR3 DNA follows: TGTGCCAGCAGGTCCTACGCTGAAGCTTTCTTT. It is translated as CASRSYAEAFF.

This chain connects TRBV10-3 to TRBJ2-1, with 7 bases lining up with TRBD1. The CDR3 covers 14 residues. Trimming took 2 bases from V and 6 from J; bases not matched to a gene: 4. The germline gives CDR1 ENHRY, CDR2 SYGVKD. The CDR3 region has the DNA TGTGCCATCAGTGAGGACAGGGTAGTCAATGAGCAGTTCTTC. This translates into CAISEDRVVNEQFF.

This clone has a handful of counts. The same CDR3 is also encoded by other DNA sequences in this sample. V is TRBV7-9 and J is TRBJ1-5; no clear D. V lost 1 base to trimming and J lost 3 bases, with 4 bases between them. The CDR3 is 13 amino acids. Germline CDR1 reads SEHNR; CDR2 reads FQNEAQ (reference sequence). CDR3 region: CASSLGTNQPQHF. CDR3 nucleotide sequence: TGTGCCAGCAGCTTAGGGACCAATCAGCCCCAGCATTTT. Filled out from reference TRBV7-9 and TRBJ1-5, the complete variable domain reads DTGVSQNPRHKITKRGQNVTFRCDPISEHNRLYWYRQTLGQGPEFLTYFQNEAQLEKSRLLSDRFSAERPKGSFSTLEIQRTEQGDSAMYLCASSLGTNQPQHFGDGTRLSIL.

The V gene is TRBV5-4, the J gene TRBJ2-3, with a weak D call TRBD2 (6 bases). Trimming pared 4 bases from V and 6 bases from J, leaving 18 bases between. There are 15 residues in the CDR3. CDR1 SGHNT and CDR2 YYREEE come from the germline V gene (reference sequence). DNA of the CDR3: TGTGCCAGCAGCGCGGGACCAGCCAAAAAGGATACGCAGTATTTT. Translated: CASSAGPAKKDTQYF.

The V call is TRBV11-3, the J call TRBJ2-3; 11 positions agree with TRBD2. Germline V CDR1 and CDR2: SGHNT, YENEEA. Losses at the gene ends were 4 bases for V and 2 bases for J; bases not matched to a gene: 5. The CDR3 sequence is 16 residues long. CDR3 residues: CASSSGTSGPTDTQYF. Written as DNA, the CDR3 is TGTGCCAGCAGCTCCGGGACTAGCGGACCCACAGATACGCAGTATTTT.

In this sample, this clone turned up a few times. The chain uses TRBV7-9 and TRBJ2-7, with TRBD2 matching 14 bases. V dropped 4 bases and J dropped 2; count of bases not matched to a gene: 1. The CDR3 spans 15 residues. Germline V gives CDR1 SEHNR, CDR2 FQNEAQ (reference sequence). The CDR3 DNA reads TGTGCCAGCAGCTCGGGACTAGCGGGAGCCTACGAGCAGTACTTC. It is translated as CASSSGLAGAYEQYF.

The CDR3 sequence: CASSPLPTGGRPAGNTIYF. The DNA of the CDR3 is TGTGCCAGCTCACCGCTTCCCACAGGGGGCCGGCCGGCGGGAAACACCATATATTTT. The V call is TRBV18, the J call TRBJ1-3; 9 bases map to TRBD1. Germline CDR1 reads KGHSH; CDR2 reads LQKENI. With V trimmed by 3 bases and J by 4 bases, 16 bases remained unmatched. This CDR3 has 19 amino acids.

DNA of the CDR3: TGTGCCATCAGTGAAACCGGGACGGGGGGATTAGGTGGCTACACCTTC. Translation gives CAISETGTGGLGGYTF. The V gene is TRBV10-3, the J gene TRBJ1-2, with D possibly matching TRBD1 (5 bases). CDR3 length: 16 residues. V shed 3 bases and J shed 7 bases, with 21 bases lying between them. In germline, CDR1 is ENHRY, CDR2 SYGVKD.

The gene calls are TRBV18 and TRBJ2-6, with D possibly matching TRBD2 (6 bases). Germline loops: CDR1 KGHSH, CDR2 LQKENI. The V end lost 3 bases, the J end lost 4 bases, and 10 bases lay between the germline ends. CDR3 size: 15 residues. CDR3 loop: CASSPTRGGANVLTF. In DNA, the CDR3 is TGTGCCAGCTCACCCACGCGGGGAGGGGCCAACGTCCTGACTTTC.

This chain joins TRBV19 and TRBJ2-7; D unresolved. V was cut by 3 bases and J by 0 bases, with 12 bases left in between. Germline V gene lookup returns CDR1 LNHDA and CDR2 SQIVND (reference sequence). This CDR3 spans 15 amino acids. As DNA, the CDR3 is TGTGCCAGTAGTATCGGGCATACCCTCTCCTACGAGCAGTACTTC. Amino acids: CASSIGHTLSYEQYF.

This clone came up once. The chain recombines TRBV7-9 with TRBJ2-7; TRBD1 might be the D (5 bases). Germline CDR1 reads SEHNR; CDR2 reads FQNEAQ (reference sequence). The CDR3 is 14 residues long. Trimming took off 2 bases at V and 5 bases at J, with 13 bases between the two ends. The CDR3 nucleotides are TGTGCCAGCAGCTTAATGCAGGGTGGCAACGAGCAGTACTTC. Its protein is CASSLMQGGNEQYF.

This clone was seen a single time. The rearrangement uses TRBV11-1 and TRBJ2-6; tentatively, D is TRBD2 (6 bases). This CDR3 spans 19 amino acids. Germline V CDR1 and CDR2: SGHAT, FQDESV (reference sequence). The V and J ends lost 2 bases and 0 bases respectively, with 17 bases between them. CDR3 coding DNA: TGTGCCAGCAGCTTAAGTGGGGCTAGCGCCTTCTCTGGGGCCAACGTCCTGACTTTC. Its translation is CASSLSGASAFSGANVLTF.

This chain uses TRBV6-6 with TRBJ2-5; D is uncertain. The CDR3 sequence is 13 residues long. V lost 6 bases and J lost 4, with 12 bases in between. Germline loops: CDR1 MNHNY, CDR2 SVGAGI (reference sequence). This CDR3 reads CASSQSGPETQYF. The DNA of the CDR3 is TGTGCCAGCAGCCAATCCGGACCAGAGACCCAGTACTTC.